These 5 T cell receptor beta chains originate from one sample sequenced in a study of glioma-infiltrating T cells. TCR alpha and beta CDR3 regions were amplified from RNA using iRepertoire nested multiplex PCR. MiXCR, run by TCRdb on the multiplex PCR reads, gives a single entry per CDR3 protein. The sample lists about 140,000 distinct CDR3 sequences; 39% were seen once. Sequences were obtained from glioma tissue, nonneoplastic brain tissue, or PBMCs (not recorded which). All receptors come from a human donor with low-grade glioma or glioblastoma, undergoing nonglioma brain surgery, or in good health (not recorded which).

Comment on this clonotype: A much larger clone differs from this one at a single base, so this may be a read error. This chain uses TRBV27 with TRBJ2-7; D not resolved. Germline CDR1 and CDR2: MNHEY and SMNVEV (reference sequence). The V end lost 1 base, the J end lost 7 bases, and 14 bases lay between the germline ends. The CDR3 totals 14 residues. DNA of the CDR3: TGTGCCAGCAGTTTATTTCCCCTTTACAATGAGCAGTACTTC. This codes for CASSLFPLYNEQYF.

The rearrangement links TRBV10-3 to TRBJ1-2, with 7 bases lining up with TRBD1. Germline V gives CDR1 ENHRY, CDR2 SYGVKD. The CDR3 is made up of 14 amino acids. V lost 6 bases and J lost 3; bases outside the gene matches: 7. The CDR3 protein is CAIRRDRDYYGYTF. The DNA for the CDR3 is TGTGCCATCAGAAGAGACAGGGATTACTATGGCTACACCTTC.

This chain uses TRBV4-1 with TRBJ1-1; D may be TRBD1 (5 bases). This CDR3 spans 14 amino acids. Trimming took 1 base from V and 6 from J, leaving 12 bases between them. Germline CDR1 MGHRA, CDR2 YSYEKL. The CDR3: CASSQGDSRAEAFF. CDR3 DNA: TGCGCCAGCAGCCAAGGGGATAGCAGGGCTGAAGCTTTCTTT.

The chain joins TRBV6-1 to TRBJ1-1, with D unclear. CDR3 length equals 14 residues. CDR1 is MNHNS and CDR2 is SASEGT in the germline V gene. Trimming pared 7 bases from V and 1 base from J, leaving 13 bases between. The CDR3 nucleotides are TGTGCCAGCAATAGATTTGATTCGAACACTGAAGCTTTCTTT. Translation gives CASNRFDSNTEAFF.

The J gene is TRBJ1-5, the V gene TRBV28; 8 nucleotides align to TRBD1. The trim removed 3 bases at V and 7 bases at J, leaving 8 bases unmatched. The CDR3 covers 15 residues. The germline V gene encodes CDR1 MDHEN and CDR2 SYDVKM. The CDR3 is CASSFGTGWLQPQHF. The CDR3 nucleotides read TGTGCCAGCAGTTTCGGGACAGGTTGGCTCCAGCCCCAGCATTTT.